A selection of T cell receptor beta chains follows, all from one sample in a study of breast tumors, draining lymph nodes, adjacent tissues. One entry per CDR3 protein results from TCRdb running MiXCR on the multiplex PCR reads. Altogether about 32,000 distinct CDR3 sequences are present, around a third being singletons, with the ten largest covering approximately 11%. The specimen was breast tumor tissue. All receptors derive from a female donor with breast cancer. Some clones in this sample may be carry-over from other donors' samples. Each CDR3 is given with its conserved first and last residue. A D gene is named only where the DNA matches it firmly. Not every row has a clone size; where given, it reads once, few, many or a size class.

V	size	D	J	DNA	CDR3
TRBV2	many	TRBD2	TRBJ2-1	TGTGCCAGCAGCCCGACGGGGGGTCTGCATGAGCAGTTCTTC	CASSPTGGLHEQFF
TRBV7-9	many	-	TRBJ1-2	TGTGCCAGCATACGGGCCGGGGAAGTAAATGGCTACACCTTC	CASIRAGEVNGYTF
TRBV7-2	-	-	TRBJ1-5	TGTGCCAGCAGCTTAGAAAGGCTCGTAGGGAAGCCCCAGCATTTT	CASSLERLVGKPQHF
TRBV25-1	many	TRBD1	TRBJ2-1	TGTGCCAGCAGTCCTAACCCGGGACAGGGAAGAAGGTCCTACAATGAGCAGTTCTTC	CASSPNPGQGRRSYNEQFF
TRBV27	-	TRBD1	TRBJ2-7	TGTGCCAGCAGTTTATGGTTAGGGGGCGCGCCCTACGAGCAGTACTTC	CASSLWLGGAPYEQYF
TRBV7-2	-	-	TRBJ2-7	TGTGCCAGCAGCTTAGCGGGAGTCGAGCAGTACTTC	CASSLAGVEQYF
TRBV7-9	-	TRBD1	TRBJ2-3	TGTGCCAGCAGCTTCACCGGGACAGTGGGGACAGATACGCAGTATTTT	CASSFTGTVGTDTQYF
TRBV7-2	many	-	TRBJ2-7	TGTGCCAGCAGCTTATCTAGGCAGGCCTACGAGCAGTACTTC	CASSLSRQAYEQYF
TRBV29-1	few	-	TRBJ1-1	TGCAGCGTTCTGGGCACTGAAGCTTTCTTT	CSVLGTEAFF
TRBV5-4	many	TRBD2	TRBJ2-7	TGTGCCAGCACCCAAGGGAGCGGGAGGGCCGTCGGATCCTACGAGCAGTACTTC	CASTQGSGRAVGSYEQYF
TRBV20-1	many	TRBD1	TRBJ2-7	TGCAGTGCTCTACCGGGACAGGGAGGGGATTACGAGCAGTACTTC	CSALPGQGGDYEQYF
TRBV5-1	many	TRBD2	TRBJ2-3	TGCGCCAGCAGCTGGGCGACTAGCGGGAGTACAGATACGCAGTATTTT	CASSWATSGSTDTQYF
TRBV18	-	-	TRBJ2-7	TGTGCCAGCTCAAAGGGACATGAGGACTACGAGCAGTACTTC	CASSKGHEDYEQYF
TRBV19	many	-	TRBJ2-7	TGTGCCAGTACCCTCCCCATAGTGTACGAGCAGTACTTC	CASTLPIVYEQYF
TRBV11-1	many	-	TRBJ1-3	TGTGCCAGCAGCTTTGGACCTAACACCATATATTTT	CASSFGPNTIYF
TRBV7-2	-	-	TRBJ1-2	TGTGCCAGCACCACACGGGGGGGAGGCTATGGCTACACCTTC	CASTTRGGGYGYTF
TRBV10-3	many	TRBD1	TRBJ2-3	TGTGCCATCAGGGCCGGGACAGGGGAGAGGAATACGCAGTATTTT	CAIRAGTGERNTQYF
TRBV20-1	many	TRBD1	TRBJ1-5	TGCAGTGCTAGAGCCCCGACAGGGGGAGGTCAGCCCCAGCATTTT	CSARAPTGGGQPQHF
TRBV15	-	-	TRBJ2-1	TGTGCCACCAGCAGAGAGGGCGGGGGCGAGCAGTTCTTC	CATSREGGGEQFF
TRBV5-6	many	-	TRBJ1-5	TGTGCCAGCAGCTCCTGGGGGGGGAGTAACAATCAGCCCCAGCATTTT	CASSSWGGSNNQPQHF
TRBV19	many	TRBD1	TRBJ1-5	TGTGCCAGTGCACAGGGGGCGATCGGTCAGCCCCAGCATTTT	CASAQGAIGQPQHF
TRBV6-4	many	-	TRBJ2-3	TGTGCCAGCAGGGACAGTAGCACAGATACGCAGTATTTT	CASRDSSTDTQYF
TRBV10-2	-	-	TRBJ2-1	TGCGCCAGCGTAAGACTAGGGGGGAATGAGCAGTTCTTC	CASVRLGGNEQFF
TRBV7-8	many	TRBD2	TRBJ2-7	TGTGCCAGCAGCTTAAGGACGGGAGGGGACGAGCAGTACTTC	CASSLRTGGDEQYF
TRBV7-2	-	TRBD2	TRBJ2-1	TGTGCCAGCTTACCGGGGGGGGGCTACAATGAGCAGTTCTTC	CASLPGGGYNEQFF